The clone carrying this T cell receptor (beta chain) was seen ten or more times. Its antigen is currently unknown. CDR3 size: 13 residues. Trimming took off 0 bases at V and 4 bases at J, with 7 bases between the two ends. CDR1 and CDR2 from the germline V gene are SGHRS and YFSETQ. This sample was taken from a study of T-cell reconstitution after alpha-beta-depleted transplantation in children. General observations from the study: From newly produced T cells came most of the T-cell counts and diversity one year after transplant. TCRbeta diversity was high at day 60 in some patients (a result of surviving recipient T cells and thymic progenitors). Where alpha-beta T cells came from about two months after transplant was reportedly several hundred expanded graft clones.

Construction of the TCRbeta library involved unique molecular identifiers. Each CDR3 protein gets one entry after TCRdb re-called the PCR reads with MiXCR. This table holds about 150,000 distinct CDR3 sequences, around 8.8% found once. Source: PBMCs, mostly from graft donor cells, taken 180 days after TCRalphabeta/CD19-depleted stem cell transplant. This sequence originates from a female patient aged 2-9 years who had a stem cell transplant for congenital amegakaryocytic thrombocytopenia, so the T cells may come from the graft donor. The chain is built from TRBV5-1 and TRBJ1-2; perhaps TRBD1 as D (6 bases). The CDR3 loop reads CASSLETGYGYTF. As DNA, the CDR3 is TGCGCCAGCAGCTTGGAGACAGGCTATGGCTACACCTTC.